The entry that follows covers one TCR beta chain sequence. The antigen is unknown. The sample originates from a study of shared clonotypes between healthy human individuals. Study background: Aged between 18 and 49, the donors were a couple of women and a few men. General observations from the study: Across subsets, estimated richness was generally greater for naive than for memory populations. Blood was the only sampled material, and tissue repertoires likely differ.

This table comes from immunoSEQ multiplex PCR, and its TCRdb copy is limited to in-frame clones, with some not included. This sample yields 1,400,000 or so clones, of which 97% to 99% are seen a single time; 0.36% belongs to the top ten. V lost 4 bases, J lost 6 bases, and 10 bases stayed unmatched. Germline V gives CDR1 SGHDT, CDR2 YYEEEE. The CDR3 runs to 17 residues. This receptor was identified in a young man in good health. The chain joins TRBV5-6 to TRBJ2-2, with TRBD2 identical over 12 bases. The sequenced sample was naive CD4+ T cells sorted from blood. Regarding subset: CD45RA+ positively selected. CDR3 coding DNA: TGTGCCAGCAGCCCCAGACTAGCGGGAGCTTTAGCCGGGGAGCTGTTTTTT. Its translation is CASSPRLAGALAGELFF. The whole variable domain, filled in from reference TRBV5-6 and TRBJ2-2, reads DAGVTQSPTHLIKTRGQQVTLRCSPKSGHDTVSWYQQALGQGPQFIFQYYEEEERQRGNFPDRFSGHQFPNYSSELNVNALLLGDSALYLCASSPRLAGALAGELFFGEGSRLTVL.